The 23 T cell receptor beta chains below all came from one sample that was sequenced in a study of shared clonotypes between healthy human individuals. This table comes from immunoSEQ multiplex PCR, and its TCRdb copy is limited to in-frame clones, with some not included. The repertoire holds roughly 2.6 million clones, over 85% seen once, with under 0.15% in the top ten. The material sequenced was naive CD4+ T cells sorted from blood. Subset given: CD45RA+ positively selected. The receptor source for this set is a man between 18 and 35 years old in good health.

This clone appeared a few times. Other DNA sequences in the same sample also yield this CDR3. The V gene is TRBV11-2, the J gene TRBJ2-7; 10 bases fit TRBD1. The CDR3 covers 15 residues. Losses at the gene ends were 1 base for V and 2 bases for J; bases not matched to a gene: 2. CDR1 and CDR2 (germline): SGHAT, FQNNGV. CDR3 coding DNA: TGTGCCAGCAGCTTAGGACAGGGGGCTCCCTACGAGCAGTACTTC. This gives the protein CASSLGQGAPYEQYF.

The chain couples TRBV28 to TRBJ2-1; D is perhaps TRBD2 (5 bases). This CDR3 spans 15 amino acids. Per the germline V gene, CDR1 is MDHEN and CDR2 is SYDVKM. The V and J ends lost 7 bases and 4 bases respectively, with 17 bases between them. The CDR3 sequence is CASTQPGTTYNEQFF. For the CDR3, the DNA is TGTGCCAGCACCCAACCGGGAACCACTTACAATGAGCAGTTCTTC.

The genes are TRBV21-1 and TRBJ1-5. TRBV21-1 is labeled a pseudogene. The CDR3 runs 18 residues. The CDR3, as DNA: TGTGCCAGCAGCAAAGCGCTCCCCGGCAAGGGACGGAGTCAGCCCCAGCATTTT. Amino acid sequence: CASSKALPGKGRSQPQHF.

The chain links TRBV2 to TRBJ2-2, with D possibly TRBD2 on 6 matching bases. Trimming cost V 3 bases and J 0 bases, with 8 bases left between them. The CDR3 sequence is 15 residues long. Germline CDR1 reads SNHLY; CDR2 reads FYNNEI. CDR3 in amino acids: CASSEVAANTGELFF. The CDR3 DNA reads TGTGCCAGCAGTGAGGTAGCGGCGAACACCGGGGAGCTGTTTTTT.

The chain uses TRBV2 and TRBJ2-3, with TRBD2 identical over 7 bases. V dropped 11 bases and J dropped 1; count of bases not matched to a gene: 6. This CDR3 has 13 residues. The germline V gene encodes CDR1 SNHLY and CDR2 FYNNEI. CDR3 residues: CAGGGEGTDTQYF. DNA for the CDR3: TGTGCCGGCGGGGGAGAGGGCACAGATACGCAGTATTTT.

The chain couples TRBV4-3 to TRBJ2-1; D may correspond to TRBD1 or TRBD2 (5 bases each). V shed 2 bases and J shed 6 bases, with 23 bases lying between them. The germline CDR1 and CDR2 sequences are LGHNA and YSLEER. The CDR3 runs to 18 residues. In DNA, the CDR3 is TGCGCCAGCAGCCAACCCTCGGGGTGGGCCGGGACGAGCAATGAGCAGTTCTTC. Amino acids: CASSQPSGWAGTSNEQFF.

The genes are TRBV5-6 and TRBJ2-5, with TRBD2 identical over 7 bases. CDR3 length: 15 residues. Trimming cost V 4 bases and J 4 bases; bases outside gene matches: 10. Germline CDR1 is SGHDT and CDR2 is YYEEEE. CDR3 sequence reads: CASSATPGGRETQYF. In nucleotides, the CDR3 is TGTGCCAGCAGCGCCACCCCAGGCGGGAGAGAGACCCAGTACTTC.

This chain links TRBV2 with TRBJ1-2; the D is unclear. V shed 2 bases and J shed 2 bases, with 6 bases lying between them. Germline values: CDR1 SNHLY, CDR2 FYNNEI. CDR3 size: 13 residues. The CDR3: CASSESPNYGYTF. The CDR3 coding sequence is TGTGCCAGCAGTGAAAGCCCAAACTATGGCTACACCTTC.

The chain has TRBV18 and TRBJ2-7; 8 bases map to TRBD1. This CDR3 has 16 amino acids. V gave up 6 bases and J gave up 2 bases; unmatched junction bases: 12. CDR1 and CDR2 from the germline V gene are KGHSH and LQKENI. The CDR3 DNA sequence: TGTGCCAGCTCCCGTGAAAGAGGACAGGGTCCCTACGAGCAGTACTTC. This encodes CASSRERGQGPYEQYF.

The V and J genes are TRBV7-2 and TRBJ2-1; 7 bases are shared with TRBD2. This CDR3 has 17 amino acids. Per the germline V gene, CDR1 is SGHTA and CDR2 is FQGNSA. V shed 5 bases and J 0 bases; nucleotides not matched to a gene: 10. The CDR3 DNA reads TGTGCCAGCAGCGCCCTCGGGACTACGAGCTCCTACAATGAGCAGTTCTTC. This encodes CASSALGTTSSYNEQFF.

The chain uses TRBV2 and TRBJ2-6; TRBD1 or TRBD2 may be the D gene (6 bases each). V was shortened by 6 bases and J by 4 bases, with 25 bases between the two germline ends. The germline V gene encodes CDR1 SNHLY and CDR2 FYNNEI. The CDR3 has 19 amino acids. The CDR3 DNA reads TGTGCCAGCAGGAAGGGGGGCGAGAGGAGCTTATCCGGGGCCAACGTCCTGACTTTC. Residues: CASRKGGERSLSGANVLTF.

The CDR3 protein is CASSGQVGDSYTF. The CDR3 DNA follows: TGTGCCAGCAGCGGACAGGTGGGGGATAGCTACACCTTC. This chain uses TRBV7-9 with TRBJ1-2; 7 positions agree with TRBD1. The CDR3 sequence is 13 residues long. Germline V gene lookup returns CDR1 SEHNR and CDR2 FQNEAQ (reference sequence). Unmatched junction bases numbered 9, after V lost 5 bases and J lost 9 bases.

The chain is built from TRBV23-1 and TRBJ1-6; 8 nucleotides agree with TRBD1. TRBV23-1 has ORF status, its function being uncertain. The CDR3 covers 17 residues. The junction had 5 bases not matched to a gene; V was cut back by 2 bases and J by 2 bases. The CDR3 loop reads CASSQPQGGPYNSPLHF. For the CDR3, the DNA is TGCGCCAGCAGTCAACCACAGGGGGGTCCCTATAATTCACCCCTCCACTTT.

V usage is TRBV9 and J usage is TRBJ1-1; D may be TRBD1 (6 bases). The CDR3 has 15 residues. Germline CDR1 reads SGDLS; CDR2 reads YYNGEE. The germline V and J ends were trimmed by 3 bases and 6 bases, with 18 bases remaining between them. The DNA for the CDR3 is TGTGCCAGCAGCGCCCTAGGGGGGCTCGGCGCTGAAGCTTTCTTT. Amino acids: CASSALGGLGAEAFF.

The chain is built from TRBV4-3 and TRBJ2-1, with 12 bases aligning to TRBD2. Germline V gene data show CDR1 as LGHNA and CDR2 as YSLEER. This CDR3 is built from 17 residues. V lost 5 bases to trimming and J lost 0 bases; unmatched junction nucleotides: 5. The CDR3 region has the DNA TGCGCCAGCAGCAGACAGACTAGCGGGAGCTCCTACAATGAGCAGTTCTTC. Protein: CASSRQTSGSSYNEQFF.

This clone was counted once. The rearrangement uses TRBV19 and TRBJ2-2; no clear D gene. Between the trimmed V and J ends, which lost 4 bases and 6 bases, there was a span of 12 bases. The CDR3 covers 14 residues. Germline loops: CDR1 LNHDA, CDR2 SQIVND (reference sequence). CDR3 amino acids: CASSRGRESGELFF. As DNA, the CDR3 is TGTGCCAGTAGTAGAGGACGTGAATCCGGGGAGCTGTTTTTT.

The chain joins TRBV7-9 to TRBJ2-7, with TRBD1 as a possible D gene (6 bases). The CDR3 extends over 14 amino acids. Germline CDR1 and CDR2: SEHNR and FQNEAQ (reference sequence). Trimming took 7 bases from V and 3 from J, leaving 16 bases between them. The CDR3 region has the DNA TGTGCCAGCACTTTTGGACAGCAGAGCTACGAGCAGTACTTC. Protein: CASTFGQQSYEQYF.

The chain carries TRBV19 and TRBJ1-2, with 7 bases lining up with TRBD1. The CDR3 length is 14 residues. J gave up 2 bases and V 6 bases, and 6 bases lay outside the gene matches. Germline V CDR1 and CDR2: LNHDA, SQIVND (reference sequence). The CDR3 DNA is TGTGCCAGTAGCAGGGGGAGATCGAACTATGGCTACACCTTC. This translates into CASSRGRSNYGYTF.

Note on this clone: This specimen includes other DNA sequences encoding the same CDR3. This chain's CDR3 is CAISGQGGQPQHF. The CDR3 DNA sequence: TGTGCCATCAGCGGACAGGGAGGGCAGCCCCAGCATTTT. This chain joins TRBV10-3 and TRBJ1-5, with 8 bases lining up with TRBD1. The V and J ends lost 6 bases and 7 bases, in that order; junction bases with no gene match: 5. The germline V gene encodes CDR1 ENHRY and CDR2 SYGVKD. The CDR3 is made up of 13 amino acids.

In DNA form, the CDR3 reads TGTGCCAGCCAATCGGGGGACAGGGACGCAGATACGCAGTATTTT. Its translation: CASQSGDRDADTQYF. This chain joins TRBV28 and TRBJ2-3; 9 bases match TRBD1. The length of the CDR3 is 15 residues. Germline V gives CDR1 MDHEN, CDR2 SYDVKM. V was clipped by 8 bases and J by 4 bases; unmatched bases: 10.

The genes are TRBV5-4 and TRBJ2-3; D is ambiguous. CDR1 is SGHNT and CDR2 is YYREEE in the germline V gene (reference sequence). V lost 4 bases to trimming and J lost 1 base, with 13 bases between them. CDR3 size: 15 residues. CDR3 in amino acids: CASSQEGSRTDTQYF. The CDR3 region has the DNA TGTGCCAGCAGCCAGGAAGGGTCGCGCACAGATACGCAGTATTTT.

The rearrangement links TRBV28 to TRBJ2-2, with 7 bases identical to TRBD1. Trimming took 4 bases from V and 3 from J; bases not matched to a gene: 8. The CDR3 consists of 16 residues. CDR1 MDHEN and CDR2 SYDVKM come from the germline V gene. The CDR3 DNA reads as TGTGCCAGCAGTTCGAATCGGGACAGTTACACCGGGGAGCTGTTTTTT. Residues: CASSSNRDSYTGELFF.

The chain links TRBV28 to TRBJ2-3, with 13 bases matching TRBD2. Germline-derived CDR1 and CDR2 are MDHEN and SYDVKM. Trimming removed 4 bases from V and 6 bases from J; junction bases left unmatched: 7. CDR3 length: 16 amino acids. This CDR3 is CASSYRGLAGVDTQYF. The CDR3 DNA sequence: TGTGCCAGCAGTTACCGCGGACTAGCGGGGGTTGATACGCAGTATTTT.